This T cell receptor beta chain is from a study of T-cell reconstitution after alpha-beta-depleted transplantation in children. Preparation of the TCRbeta library involved a method that used unique molecular identifiers. TCRdb processed the PCR reads anew with MiXCR; each CDR3 protein has one entry. The sample contains roughly 200,000 distinct CDR3 sequences, roughly 6.6% of which appear only once. The germline V and J ends were trimmed by 4 bases and 11 bases, with 24 bases remaining between them. This CDR3 is built from 15 residues. The germline V gene encodes CDR1 SGHNT and CDR2 YYREEE (reference sequence).

The receptor's source is a boy aged 2 to 10 with acute lymphoblastic leukemia, due to receive a stem cell transplant. Specimen: PBMCs, collected before TCRalphabeta/CD19-depleted stem cell transplant. The V and J genes are TRBV5-4 and TRBJ1-2; D is perhaps TRBD1 (6 bases). The CDR3 protein is CASSPPLVVGGGYTF. The CDR3, as DNA: TGTGCCAGCAGCCCCCCGTTGGTTGTCGGGGGCGGTTACACCTTC.